This entry describes one T cell receptor (beta chain). The antigen remains undetermined. The table came from immunoSEQ multiplex PCR; TCRdb's copy has only in-frame clones and leaves some out. The sample consists of roughly 10,000 clones, about 73% of them appearing once. These data originate in a study of CD4+ T cells in melanoma. Germline V CDR1 and CDR2: LNHDA, SQIVND (reference sequence). The V end was cut by 5 bases, the J end by 7 bases, with 18 bases between. This CDR3 comprises 16 residues. Findings and caveats of the study: A reported correlation linked neoantigen-specific CD4+ T cells to CD8+, macrophage and B cell function. Neoantigen-specific CD4+ T cells in melanoma reportedly had diverse differentiation states.

The sequencing sample was made of cells from a culture (not recorded whether cultured in vitro). The sequence derives from a human donor with melanoma. The rearrangement links TRBV19 to TRBJ1-6; weak D call: TRBD1 (6 bases). CDR3 amino acids: CASSVLSTGSNSPLHF. The CDR3 region has the DNA TGTGCCAGTAGTGTCCTCTCGACAGGTTCGAATTCACCCCTCCACTTT.